These 11 T cell receptor beta chains originate from one sample sequenced in a study of persistence of HIV-infected CD4 T cells. The stimulus was an HIV-1 Gag 15-mer peptide pool, around 1.1 ug/peptide/mL. CD40L/CD69 double-negative CD45RO-high memory CD4+ T cells were collected. This was the immunoSEQ version 4 assay in survey mode. Generated by immunoSEQ multiplex PCR, the TCRdb table keeps only in-frame clones and is missing some. Of approximately 65,000 clones in the sample, about four fifths were seen once. Their recognized antigens are unknown. The source was CD4+ T cells sorted from PBMCs after roughly 19-hour stimulation, collected from a patient who received antiretroviral therapy. These receptors were taken from an adult man with HIV who was CMV-seropositive.

V gene TRBV19 combines with J gene TRBJ1-2, with 7 nucleotides matching TRBD1. The V gene's germline CDR1 is LNHDA and CDR2 SQIVND (reference sequence). The trim removed 7 bases at V and 7 bases at J, leaving 21 bases unmatched. The CDR3 is 17 residues long. The CDR3 reads CASTPGGTGAPLVGYTF. As DNA, the CDR3 is TGTGCCAGTACCCCCGGGGGAACAGGGGCGCCCTTGGTTGGCTACACCTTC.

This clone appeared a few times. The chain carries TRBV5-5 and TRBJ2-2, with D possibly matching TRBD1 (5 bases). Germline V lookup: CDR1 SGHKS, CDR2 YYEKEE (reference sequence). Between the trimmed V and J ends, which lost 4 bases and 4 bases, there was a span of 17 bases. This CDR3 is built from 16 residues. The CDR3 region is CASSHSDTLLTGELFF. The CDR3 DNA is TGTGCCAGCAGCCACTCGGACACACTGCTCACCGGGGAGCTGTTTTTT.

This chain connects TRBV24-1 to TRBJ2-2; D gene unclear. The CDR3 spans 12 residues. The germline V and J ends were trimmed by 12 bases and 4 bases, with 11 bases remaining between them. CDR1 and CDR2 from the germline V gene are KGHDR and SFDVKD. As DNA, the CDR3 is TGTGCCGCCGGGTCCCTCACCGGGGAGCTGTTTTTT. Amino acids: CAAGSLTGELFF.

The rearrangement links TRBV7-2 to TRBJ2-1; 13 bases are a match to TRBD2. V gave up 0 bases and J gave up 9 bases; unmatched junction bases: 11. The germline CDR1 and CDR2 sequences are SGHTA and FQGNSA. There are 18 residues in the CDR3. CDR3 amino acids: CASSLALPTSGGAGEQFF. The CDR3 DNA reads as TGTGCCAGCAGCTTAGCCCTGCCCACTAGCGGGGGGGCCGGTGAGCAGTTCTTC. The complete variable domain, with remaining parts taken from reference TRBV7-2 and TRBJ2-1, reads GAGVSQSPSNKVTEKGKDVELRCDPISGHTALYWYRQSLGQGLEFLIYFQGNSAPDKSGLPSDRFSAERTGGSVSTLTIQRTQQEDSAVYLCASSLALPTSGGAGEQFFGPGTRLTVL.

J is TRBJ1-2 and V is TRBV5-1; maybe TRBD1 (6 bases). Trimming removed 4 bases from V and 4 bases from J, with 14 bases in between. Germline-derived CDR1 and CDR2 are SGHRS and YFSETQ. The CDR3 has 14 amino acids. The CDR3 nucleotides are TGCGCCAGCAGCCTGGAGGGGGGTGGCTATGGCTACACCTTC. Its protein product is CASSLEGGGYGYTF.

The chain links TRBV7-8 to TRBJ2-3, with TRBD2 matching over 11 bases. The CDR3 length is 17 residues. Germline-derived CDR1 and CDR2 are SGHVS and FQNEAQ. V shed 1 base, J shed 2 bases, and the junction held 5 bases outside the gene matches. The CDR3 DNA follows: TGTGCCAGCAGCTTAGGTCCTAGCGGGGGGTCCACAGATACGCAGTATTTT. Its protein is CASSLGPSGGSTDTQYF.

The count of this clone is one. The chain recombines TRBV7-2 with TRBJ1-6, with a possible D match to TRBD1 (6 bases). The length of the CDR3 is 13 residues. Trimming left V 5 bases short and J 13 bases short, with 15 bases between. Germline CDR1 and CDR2: SGHTA and FQGNSA. CDR3 coding DNA: TGTGCCAGCAGCGCGTTACAGGGTACCCCCCTCCACTTT. Protein product: CASSALQGTPLHF.

The chain links TRBV19 to TRBJ2-7, with 7 bases lining up with TRBD2. V shed 6 bases, J shed 0 bases, and the junction held 8 bases outside the gene matches. Germline lookup yields CDR1 LNHDA and CDR2 SQIVND (reference sequence). The CDR3 runs 15 residues. CDR3 DNA: TGTGCCAGTAGCCCCGGGTCGGGGGGCTCCTACGAGCAGTACTTC. Translated, it gives CASSPGSGGSYEQYF.

The V gene is TRBV5-1, the J gene TRBJ1-3, with 7 bases fitting TRBD1. V trimming: 5 bases; J trimming: 0 bases; junction bases outside the gene matches: 2. CDR3 length: 14 residues. Germline assignment: CDR1 SGHRS and CDR2 YFSETQ. For the CDR3, the DNA is TGCGCCAGCAGTACAGGGGACTCTGGAAACACCATATATTTT. Translating gives CASSTGDSGNTIYF.

The chain employs TRBV7-8 and TRBJ1-5; TRBD1 is a possible D gene (5 bases). There are 15 residues in the CDR3. V lost 3 bases and J lost 2, with 11 bases in between. CDR1 is SGHVS and CDR2 is FQNEAQ in the germline V gene. The CDR3 is CASSLTDSGNQPQHF. CDR3 sequence (DNA): TGTGCCAGCAGCTTGACAGATTCGGGCAATCAGCCCCAGCATTTT.

The chain links TRBV28 to TRBJ1-5; D gene ambiguous. Germline lookup yields CDR1 MDHEN and CDR2 SYDVKM. Trimming left V 6 bases short and J 0 bases short, with 9 bases between. The CDR3 has 14 residues. The CDR3 DNA reads TGTGCCAGCAGACCTAGAAATAGCAATCAGCCCCAGCATTTT. Residues: CASRPRNSNQPQHF.